The 17 T cell receptor beta chains in this list originate from one sample, sequenced in a study of T-cell reconstitution after alpha-beta-depleted transplantation in children. Unique molecular identifiers were used to barcode this TCRbeta library. A single record per CDR3 protein comes from TCRdb applying MiXCR to the PCR reads. The sample shows 350,000 to 450,000 distinct CDR3 sequences, approximately 12% of them seen only once. Here the sequenced sample was PBMCs, taken from the stem cell graft. These receptors were taken from a human donor who donated a stem cell graft to a child with Fanconi anemia.

This chain joins TRBV27 and TRBJ2-1, with a tentative D call TRBD2 (6 bases). The CDR3 runs 14 residues. Germline-derived CDR1 and CDR2 are MNHEY and SMNVEV (reference sequence). The germline V and J ends were trimmed by 5 bases and 5 bases, with 13 bases remaining between them. CDR3 coding DNA: TGTGCCAGCAGTCCCCGGGGCGGGAACAATGAGCAGTTCTTC. This translates into CASSPRGGNNEQFF.

The chain employs TRBV28 and TRBJ1-5; possible D gene TRBD1, 6 bases. V was clipped by 4 bases and J by 7 bases, with 11 bases between them. The CDR3 spans 13 residues. Germline CDR1 reads MDHEN; CDR2 reads SYDVKM. The CDR3 DNA sequence: TGTGCCAGCAGTTCAGGACAGCACCAGCCCCAGCATTTT. It yields the protein CASSSGQHQPQHF.

This clonotype was detected many times. The rearrangement uses TRBV29-1 and TRBJ1-1; D gene ambiguous. Germline V lookup: CDR1 SQVTM, CDR2 ANQGSEA. V was shortened by 3 bases and J by 6 bases, with 8 bases between the two germline ends. This CDR3 spans 11 amino acids. The chain's CDR3 is CSVEVVAEAFF. The CDR3 nucleotides are TGCAGCGTTGAGGTCGTGGCTGAAGCTTTCTTT.

V usage is TRBV6-2 or TRBV6-3 and J usage is TRBJ1-5; 10 nucleotides match TRBD1. The ends lost 6 bases at V and 6 bases at J; junction bases unmatched: 11. Per germline, CDR1 MNHEY and CDR2 SVGEGT. The CDR3 is 16 residues long. CDR3 protein: CASSFSGTGVIQPQHF. CDR3 bases: TGTGCCAGCAGCTTCTCCGGGACAGGGGTCATTCAGCCCCAGCATTTT.

This chain links TRBV9 with TRBJ2-7, with TRBD1 matching over 12 bases. The CDR3 has 18 residues. V dropped 4 bases and J dropped 3; count of bases not matched to a gene: 14. Germline CDR1 and CDR2: SGDLS and YYNGEE. CDR3: CASSPGTGGYLSNYEQYF. CDR3 nucleotides: TGTGCCAGCAGCCCCGGGACAGGGGGCTATTTAAGTAACTACGAGCAGTACTTC.

This clonotype was recorded a few times. The rearrangement uses TRBV5-6 and TRBJ1-5, with a possible D match to TRBD1 (6 bases). In germline, CDR1 is SGHDT, CDR2 YYEEEE. V was shortened by 1 base and J by 6 bases, with 14 bases between the two germline ends. This CDR3 is built from 15 residues. The CDR3 here is CASSLTGRNTQPQHF. The CDR3 coding sequence is TGTGCCAGCAGCTTGACAGGGAGGAACACTCAGCCCCAGCATTTT.

This clonotype was recorded many times. The V gene is TRBV29-1, the J gene TRBJ2-2; tentatively, D is TRBD2 (6 bases). The germline V and J ends were trimmed by 3 bases and 4 bases, with 9 bases remaining between them. This CDR3 is built from 13 residues. Germline loops: CDR1 SQVTM, CDR2 ANQGSEA. Written as DNA, the CDR3 is TGCAGCGTTGATGGAGGGATCACCGGGGAGCTGTTTTTT. Its translation: CSVDGGITGELFF.

V usage is TRBV12-3 or TRBV12-4 and J usage is TRBJ1-5; 7 bases match TRBD1. This CDR3 contains 15 residues. Germline trimming cut 3 bases from V and 6 bases from J; bases unmatched to any gene: 8. CDR3 nucleotide sequence: TGTGCCAGCAGTTTTCGCCAGGGGGAAGGTCAGCCCCAGCATTTT. Amino acid sequence: CASSFRQGEGQPQHF.

The V gene is TRBV5-6, the J gene TRBJ1-2, with D possibly matching TRBD1 (5 bases). Looked up from germline, CDR1 is SGHDT and CDR2 is YYEEEE. The CDR3 has 14 amino acids. V was pared by 8 bases and J by 2 bases, with 16 bases between. CDR3 in DNA: TGTGCCAGGGGCCCCGGGACGGTAAACTATGGCTACACCTTC. Protein product: CARGPGTVNYGYTF.

This clonotype occurred a few times. This chain links TRBV10-2 with TRBJ2-3; 9 bases align to TRBD1. Germline V lookup: CDR1 WSHSY, CDR2 SAAADI. V trimming: 9 bases; J trimming: 4 bases; junction bases outside the gene matches: 8. The CDR3 loop spans 14 amino acids. Written as DNA, the CDR3 is TGCGCCAGTTACGGGACAGGGTTTTCAGATACGCAGTATTTT. Translated, it gives CASYGTGFSDTQYF.

This chain uses TRBV3-1 with TRBJ2-1, with 14 positions matching TRBD2. Losses at the gene ends were 11 bases for V and 4 bases for J; bases not matched to a gene: 16. Germline CDR1 reads LGHDT; CDR2 reads YNNKEL (reference sequence). The CDR3 spans 18 residues. DNA for the CDR3: TGTGCCTTCTGCCACCGGACTAGCGGGGGGCCTCGGTACAATGAGCAGTTCTTC. Translation gives CAFCHRTSGGPRYNEQFF.

This clonotype was detected ten times or more. The chain joins TRBV5-1 to TRBJ1-6; D unclear. V was trimmed by 0 bases and J by 10 bases, leaving 14 bases between them. The CDR3 is 15 amino acids. Germline loops: CDR1 SGHRS, CDR2 YFSETQ. The CDR3 DNA sequence: TGCGCCAGCAGCTTGGGAGTCGGGGTAGGCTCACCCCTCCACTTT. It specifies CASSLGVGVGSPLHF.

This clonotype showed up just a few times. The rearrangement joins TRBV6-6 to TRBJ1-1; D is ambiguous. In germline, CDR1 is MNHNY, CDR2 SVGAGI (reference sequence). V shed 5 bases and J shed 2 bases, with 6 bases lying between them. The CDR3 extends over 12 amino acids. For the CDR3, the DNA is TGTGCCAGCAGTGTTAAAAACACTGAAGCTTTCTTT. It codes for CASSVKNTEAFF.

This rearrangement joins TRBV6-1 to TRBJ2-5, with TRBD2 matching 12 bases. V shed 5 bases and J 9 bases; nucleotides not matched to a gene: 16. Germline loops: CDR1 MNHNS, CDR2 SASEGT. This CDR3 comprises 17 residues. DNA of the CDR3: TGTGCCAGCAGTCCGACCGGGACTAGCGGGTCCCTCCAGGCCCAGTACTTC. It is translated as CASSPTGTSGSLQAQYF.

The gene calls are TRBV7-2 and TRBJ2-1; D is possibly TRBD2 (7 bases). The CDR3 runs 15 residues. V dropped 3 bases and J dropped 10 bases, with 19 bases sitting between them. Germline V gives CDR1 SGHTA, CDR2 FQGNSA. CDR3 sequence (DNA): TGTGCCAGCAGCTTGGCGGGGGCCGCTCACGAGGAGCAGTTCTTC. Encoded protein: CASSLAGAAHEEQFF. Using reference TRBV7-2 and TRBJ2-1 for the parts outside the CDR3, the full variable domain is GAGVSQSPSNKVTEKGKDVELRCDPISGHTALYWYRQSLGQGLEFLIYFQGNSAPDKSGLPSDRFSAERTGGSVSTLTIQRTQQEDSAVYLCASSLAGAAHEEQFFGPGTRLTVL.

This chain uses TRBV3-1 with TRBJ2-2, with D unclear. V lost 11 bases and J lost 1, with 20 bases in between. The length of the CDR3 is 16 residues. Germline V gives CDR1 LGHDT, CDR2 YNNKEL (reference sequence). The CDR3 sequence: CAFCHALSKNTGELFF. DNA of the CDR3: TGTGCCTTCTGCCATGCCCTATCCAAGAACACCGGGGAGCTGTTTTTT.

This clonotype was picked up many times. This chain joins TRBV12-3 or TRBV12-4 and TRBJ2-5, with no clear D. Trimming cost V 4 bases and J 4 bases, with 7 bases left between them. This CDR3 has 12 amino acids. The CDR3 DNA follows: TGTGCCAGCAGTTATAAATTAGAGACCCAGTACTTC. It translates to CASSYKLETQYF.